This T cell receptor (beta chain) comes out of a study of blood T cell repertoires in COVID-19. TCRdb's copy holds only in-frame clones and misses some; the assay was immunoSEQ multiplex PCR. The table records about 160,000 clones, 70% to 85% of them present only once. The CDR3 totals 13 residues. From germline, CDR1 is MNHNS and CDR2 SASEGT. V lost 3 bases and J lost 6, with 11 bases in between. The rearrangement joins TRBV6-1 to TRBJ1-2, with D hard to call. The source material was peripheral blood. The receptor's source is a woman of 80 years or more with acute or convalescent COVID-19. CDR3 nucleotides: TGTGCCAGCAGTGAGGGAGGGAGGGATGGCTACACCTTC. The encoded protein is CASSEGGRDGYTF.